These T cell receptor beta chains were read from a single sample in a study of a mutant IDH1 vaccine in newly diagnosed glioma. Their target antigens are unknown. The method was immunoSEQ multiplex PCR; TCRdb's version includes in-frame clones alone and lacks a portion of them. The profile shows some 42,000 clones, 82% of them singletons. Here the sequenced sample was PBMCs, taken from a glioma patient whose treatment included an IDH1 peptide vaccine. These receptor sequences come from a man between 18 and 35 years old with glioma. Some clones in this sample may be carry-over from other donors' samples. The CDR3 runs from the conserved cysteine through the conserved F or W. The D gene is left open where the match is weak. Clone size, where shown, is once, few, many, or a class for clones that have expanded.

CDR3 protein: CASSYSGGGAIHTQYF; CDR3 DNA: TGTGCCAGCAGTTACTCCGGCGGGGGGGCCATTCATACGCAGTATTTT; D gene: TRBD2; V gene: TRBV6-5; J gene: TRBJ2-3; clone size: .
CDR3 protein: CASSFSGRGIQPQHF; CDR3 DNA: TGTGCCAGCAGCTTCTCCGGCAGGGGCATTCAGCCCCAGCATTTT; D gene: .; V gene: TRBV7-2; J gene: TRBJ1-5; clone size: .
CDR3 protein: CASSQDKSPGYPGELFF; CDR3 DNA: TGTGCCAGCAGCCAAGATAAGTCACCGGGGTACCCCGGGGAGCTGTTTTTT; D gene: .; V gene: TRBV14; J gene: TRBJ2-2; clone size: .
CDR3 protein: CASSSRLGQETQYF; CDR3 DNA: TGTGCCAGCAGTTCCAGACTAGGCCAAGAGACCCAGTACTTC; D gene: .; V gene: TRBV27; J gene: TRBJ2-5; clone size: few
CDR3 protein: CASSQERDDQPQHF; CDR3 DNA: TGCGCCAGCAGCCAAGAGAGGGACGATCAGCCCCAGCATTTT; D gene: .; V gene: TRBV4-1; J gene: TRBJ1-5; clone size: .
CDR3 protein: CASSLIGGGGTNTGELFF; CDR3 DNA: TGTGCCAGCAGCTTAATCGGCGGGGGAGGAACGAACACCGGGGAGCTGTTTTTT; D gene: TRBD2; V gene: TRBV7-9; J gene: TRBJ2-2; clone size: .
CDR3 protein: CASSKGTGRLNSPLHF; CDR3 DNA: TGTGCCAGCAGTAAAGGGACAGGGAGGCTTAATTCACCCCTCCACTTT; D gene: TRBD1; V gene: TRBV6-6; J gene: TRBJ1-6; clone size: .
CDR3 protein: CASSQSTGNLQETQYF; CDR3 DNA: TGTGCCAGCAGTCAGTCGACAGGCAACCTCCAAGAGACCCAGTACTTC; D gene: .; V gene: TRBV27; J gene: TRBJ2-5; clone size: .
CDR3 protein: CASRTSRTAYEQYF; CDR3 DNA: TGTGCCAGCAGAACCTCTCGGACAGCCTACGAGCAGTACTTC; D gene: .; V gene: TRBV7-2; J gene: TRBJ2-7; clone size: .
CDR3 protein: CASSFDRSRVKTQYF; CDR3 DNA: TGTGCCAGCAGTTTTGACAGGTCCCGGGTGAAGACCCAGTACTTC; D gene: .; V gene: TRBV5-8; J gene: TRBJ2-5; clone size: once
CDR3 protein: CASSQELGNPGLLNGYTF; CDR3 DNA: TGCGCCAGCAGCCAAGAGCTAGGGAACCCGGGGTTGCTGAATGGCTACACCTTC; D gene: .; V gene: TRBV4-3; J gene: TRBJ1-2; clone size: .
CDR3 protein: CASSLGSGRADTQYF; CDR3 DNA: TGTGCCAGCAGCTTAGGTAGCGGGAGGGCAGATACGCAGTATTTT; D gene: TRBD2; V gene: TRBV7-9; J gene: TRBJ2-3; clone size: .
CDR3 protein: CASSLGGNGDFYEQYF; CDR3 DNA: TGTGCCAGCAGCTTGGGGGGGAACGGCGATTTTTACGAGCAGTACTTC; D gene: .; V gene: TRBV5-4; J gene: TRBJ2-7; clone size: .
CDR3 protein: CAWSVIGFSGNTIYF; CDR3 DNA: TGTGCCTGGAGTGTAATTGGGTTTTCTGGAAACACCATATATTTT; D gene: .; V gene: TRBV30; J gene: TRBJ1-3; clone size: .
CDR3 protein: CSAKDNEQFF; CDR3 DNA: TGCAGTGCTAAAGACAATGAGCAGTTCTTC; D gene: .; V gene: TRBV20-1; J gene: TRBJ2-1; clone size: .
CDR3 protein: CASSSAGTGGHEQYF; CDR3 DNA: TGTGCCAGCAGTTCCGCCGGGACAGGGGGCCACGAGCAGTACTTC; D gene: TRBD1; V gene: TRBV6-5; J gene: TRBJ2-7; clone size: .
CDR3 protein: CASSYLQGYYEGYTF; CDR3 DNA: TGTGCCAGCAGTTACCTACAGGGATACTATGAGGGCTACACCTTC; D gene: .; V gene: TRBV6-5; J gene: TRBJ1-2; clone size: .
CDR3 protein: CASSFETGIYEQYF; CDR3 DNA: TGTGCCAGCAGTTTTGAGACAGGGATCTACGAGCAGTACTTC; D gene: TRBD1; V gene: TRBV6-6; J gene: TRBJ2-7; clone size: .
CDR3 protein: CATQGAPAYEQYF; CDR3 DNA: TGTGCCACCCAGGGGGCCCCGGCCTACGAGCAGTACTTC; D gene: TRBD1; V gene: TRBV6-5; J gene: TRBJ2-7; clone size: .
CDR3 protein: CASSLISTVLGTSGNTIYF; CDR3 DNA: TGTGCCAGCAGCTTGATTTCCACGGTGTTAGGTACCTCTGGAAACACCATATATTTT; D gene: .; V gene: TRBV5-5; J gene: TRBJ1-3; clone size: .
CDR3 protein: CASRIFSGTEAFF; CDR3 DNA: TGTGCCAGCAGAATTTTTTCGGGCACTGAAGCTTTCTTT; D gene: .; V gene: TRBV7-2; J gene: TRBJ1-1; clone size: .
CDR3 protein: CASSRPGPMNTEAFF; CDR3 DNA: TGTGCCAGCAGCCGACCGGGACCTATGAACACTGAAGCTTTCTTT; D gene: .; V gene: TRBV14; J gene: TRBJ1-1; clone size: .
CDR3 protein: CASRYRDFGPGELFF; CDR3 DNA: TGTGCCAGCAGGTACCGGGATTTTGGGCCCGGGGAGCTGTTTTTT; D gene: .; V gene: TRBV27; J gene: TRBJ2-2; clone size: .
CDR3 protein: CASSDGLRGQETQYF; CDR3 DNA: TGTGCCAGCAGCGACGGGCTACGGGGACAAGAGACCCAGTACTTC; D gene: .; V gene: TRBV9; J gene: TRBJ2-5; clone size: .
CDR3 protein: CASSSWERGTKGTQYF; CDR3 DNA: TGTGCCAGCAGCTCCTGGGAGCGGGGGACAAAGGGTACGCAGTATTTT; D gene: TRBD2; V gene: TRBV7-2; J gene: TRBJ2-3; clone size: few
CDR3 protein: CASSPPRQGYEQYF; CDR3 DNA: TGTGCCAGCAGCCCCCCTCGACAGGGCTACGAGCAGTACTTC; D gene: TRBD1; V gene: TRBV7-8; J gene: TRBJ2-7; clone size: .
CDR3 protein: CASRFGRDYTF; CDR3 DNA: TGTGCCAGCAGGTTTGGCCGGGACTACACCTTC; D gene: .; V gene: TRBV5-6; J gene: TRBJ1-2; clone size: .
CDR3 protein: CASSPAGGLATYNEQFF; CDR3 DNA: TGTGCCAGCAGCCCTGCCGGAGGACTAGCAACCTACAATGAGCAGTTCTTC; D gene: TRBD2; V gene: TRBV11-1; J gene: TRBJ2-1; clone size: .
CDR3 protein: CAWIAGFTDTQYF; CDR3 DNA: TGTGCCTGGATAGCGGGATTCACAGATACGCAGTATTTT; D gene: TRBD2; V gene: TRBV30; J gene: TRBJ2-3; clone size: .
CDR3 protein: CASSPSGEDYNEQFF; CDR3 DNA: TGTGCTAGCAGCCCTAGCGGCGAAGATTACAATGAGCAGTTCTTC; D gene: TRBD2; V gene: TRBV7-7; J gene: TRBJ2-1; clone size: .
CDR3 protein: CASSSPRGATEAFF; CDR3 DNA: TGCGCCAGCAGCTCTCCTAGAGGGGCCACTGAAGCTTTCTTT; D gene: .; V gene: TRBV5-1; J gene: TRBJ1-1; clone size: .
CDR3 protein: CASSLAEGNNSPLHF; CDR3 DNA: TGCGCCAGCAGCTTGGCCGAAGGGAATAATTCACCCCTCCACTTT; D gene: .; V gene: TRBV5-1; J gene: TRBJ1-6; clone size: .
CDR3 protein: CASRSGRGDYGYTF; CDR3 DNA: TGCGCCAGCAGATCAGGGAGGGGCGACTATGGCTACACCTTC; D gene: .; V gene: TRBV5-1; J gene: TRBJ1-2; clone size: .
CDR3 protein: CASSVESLGSTNEKLFF; CDR3 DNA: TGTGCCAGCAGCGTAGAATCTCTCGGCTCAACTAATGAAAAACTGTTTTTT; D gene: .; V gene: TRBV9; J gene: TRBJ1-4; clone size: few
CDR3 protein: CASSLQGYSNQPQHF; CDR3 DNA: TGTGCCAGCAGCTTACAGGGTTATAGCAATCAGCCCCAGCATTTT; D gene: .; V gene: TRBV5-6; J gene: TRBJ1-5; clone size: .
CDR3 protein: CASSLTAYEQYF; CDR3 DNA: TGTGCCAGCAGCTTGACCGCTTACGAGCAGTACTTC; D gene: .; V gene: TRBV7-9; J gene: TRBJ2-7; clone size: .
CDR3 protein: CASSLSGGGKGYTF; CDR3 DNA: TGTGCCAGCAGTTTAAGCGGAGGGGGGAAGGGCTACACCTTC; D gene: .; V gene: TRBV27; J gene: TRBJ1-2; clone size: .
CDR3 protein: CASRRLRGLGGYTF; CDR3 DNA: TGTGCCAGCAGAAGGTTACGGGGACTAGGAGGCTACACCTTC; D gene: .; V gene: TRBV7-2; J gene: TRBJ1-2; clone size: .
CDR3 protein: CASSQVGDGSYEQYF; CDR3 DNA: TGCGCCAGCAGCCAAGTCGGGGACGGGTCCTACGAGCAGTACTTC; D gene: .; V gene: TRBV4-3; J gene: TRBJ2-7; clone size: .
CDR3 protein: CASSQLSAETQYF; CDR3 DNA: TGTGCCAGCAGCCAACTATCAGCAGAGACCCAGTACTTC; D gene: .; V gene: TRBV14; J gene: TRBJ2-5; clone size: .
CDR3 protein: CASSLGTAFPSYEQYF; CDR3 DNA: TGCGCCAGCAGCTTGGGGACAGCCTTTCCTTCCTACGAGCAGTACTTC; D gene: .; V gene: TRBV5-1; J gene: TRBJ2-7; clone size: .
CDR3 protein: CAWSVPRTGGGVEQYF; CDR3 DNA: TGTGCCTGGAGTGTACCCAGGACGGGAGGGGGGGTGGAGCAGTACTTC; D gene: TRBD2; V gene: TRBV30; J gene: TRBJ2-7; clone size: .
CDR3 protein: CASSLAPGGAPNEQFF; CDR3 DNA: TGTGCCAGCAGCTTGGCCCCCGGGGGGGCCCCGAATGAGCAGTTCTTC; D gene: TRBD2; V gene: TRBV7-2; J gene: TRBJ2-1; clone size: once
CDR3 protein: CASSLEALGVNTEAFF; CDR3 DNA: TGTGCCAGCAGCTTAGAGGCGTTAGGGGTGAACACTGAAGCTTTCTTT; D gene: .; V gene: TRBV7-6; J gene: TRBJ1-1; clone size: .
CDR3 protein: CASSGAGRDYGYTF; CDR3 DNA: TGTGCCAGCAGTGGGGCGGGGCGCGACTATGGCTACACCTTC; D gene: .; V gene: TRBV2; J gene: TRBJ1-2; clone size: .
CDR3 protein: CAWSEDRDIGKFHSGNTIYF; CDR3 DNA: TGTGCCTGGAGTGAAGACCGGGACATCGGAAAGTTCCACTCTGGAAACACCATATATTTT; D gene: .; V gene: TRBV30; J gene: TRBJ1-3; clone size: once
CDR3 protein: CASSLRTRGSYNEQFF; CDR3 DNA: TGCGCCAGCAGCTTGAGGACGAGGGGCTCCTACAATGAGCAGTTCTTC; D gene: .; V gene: TRBV5-1; J gene: TRBJ2-1; clone size: .
CDR3 protein: CASPTGRARGDTEAFF; CDR3 DNA: TGTGCCAGCCCCACCGGTCGGGCGCGAGGGGACACTGAAGCTTTCTTT; D gene: .; V gene: TRBV7-6; J gene: TRBJ1-1; clone size: .
CDR3 protein: CAISLGLAGSTDTQYF; CDR3 DNA: TGTGCCATCAGTCTGGGACTAGCGGGTAGCACAGATACGCAGTATTTT; D gene: TRBD2; V gene: TRBV10-3; J gene: TRBJ2-3; clone size: .